This T cell receptor (beta chain) was profiled in a study of T cells after yellow fever vaccination. Across the study: Fractions with few cells were prepared using SMART-Seq v4 Ultra Low Input.

Template-switching 5'RACE yielded the TCR cDNA; a universal primer site and UMIs were added in the process. TCRdb reprocessed the 5' RACE reads with MiXCR, giving one entry per CDR3 protein. The table lists tens of thousands of distinct CDR3 sequences, about 7% of them singletons. Study outcomes and limitations: High-abundance clonotypes from the bulk population could contaminate FACS-sorted repertoires. After the booster, about 95% of CD4 and about nine tenths of CD8 primary-response clones were re-detected.

The trim removed 7 bases at V and 6 bases at J, leaving 12 bases unmatched. The CDR3 covers 16 residues. In this sample, this clonotype turned up many times. As yet, its antigen is unknown. The sequencing here drew on CD8+ T cells sorted from PBMCs, taken 15 days after the yellow fever booster vaccination. The source of this sequence is a man aged 30-40 years who received the YFV17D yellow fever vaccine. The chain uses TRBV12-3 or TRBV12-4 and TRBJ1-2; TRBD1 aligns across 12 bases. The CDR3 loop reads CASTPGDRGLLDGYTF. In DNA form, the CDR3 reads TGTGCCAGCACCCCGGGGGACAGGGGGCTTCTTGATGGCTACACCTTC.